The entry that follows covers one TCR beta chain sequence. This record comes from a study of blood T cell repertoires in COVID-19. Overall study context: Nucleic acid was either cDNA or gDNA, and it came from T cells, B-cell-depleted T cells, or PBMCs.

The CDR3 spans 17 residues. V lost 2 bases and J lost 7; bases outside the gene matches: 9. Per the germline V gene, CDR1 is LNHNV and CDR2 is YYDKDF (reference sequence). Only in-frame clones appear in the TCRdb table, and some are missing; sequencing was by immunoSEQ multiplex PCR. The profile covers roughly 100,000 clones, with about four fifths appearing a single time and approximately 3.3% taken by the ten largest. This TCR was sampled from a woman over 75 with active or convalescent COVID-19. Specimen: peripheral blood. This chain connects TRBV15 to TRBJ1-5; 12 bases agree with TRBD1. This CDR3 is CATSRSPGQGANQPQHF. As DNA, the CDR3 is TGTGCCACCAGCAGATCACCGGGACAGGGGGCCAACCAGCCCCAGCATTTT.